What follows describes a single TCR beta chain. No antigen is known for it. Base qualities are missing; no much larger clone stands one base away. Peripheral blood CD8+ and CD4+ T cells from healthy donors, Susac syndrome patients and multiple sclerosis patients were profiled using high-throughput TCR beta sequencing. Healthy donors were age- and sex-matched controls. Bulk CD8+ and CD4+ T cells were purified magnetically by negative isolation, whereas CD8+ TEMRA cells were enriched by FACS. Blood was drawn into EDTA tubes, processed within 24 hours, and PBMCs were isolated by density gradient centrifugation. PBMCs intended for TCR sequencing were frozen in liquid nitrogen and were later thawed in a 37 degrees C water bath. The sorted or isolated CD4+, CD8+ and CD8+ TEMRA cells reached a purity of at least 90%. This sample stems from a study of CD8 T cells in Susac syndrome (dated by TCRdb to about 2019). At the level of the whole study: Repertoire sequencing was used to test whether CD8+ T cell activation and differentiation in Susac syndrome was antigen driven.

RNA was extracted with the RNeasy kit and roughly 0.45 to 1 ug was reverse transcribed using random hexamers. The immunoSEQ multiplex PCR assay, which covers 54 Vbeta and 13 Jbeta segments, was used to amplify TCR beta CDR3 regions. To correct PCR amplification bias, a synthetic template baseline was used for both primer optimization and computational correction. From the authors' description of their analysis: Reads were assigned to V, D and J genes according to IMGT and analyzed in immunoSEQ Analyzer, with only productive sequences retained. Clonality was computed as one minus Shannon entropy normalized by log2 of the number of productive unique sequences. Public and private clones were assessed among the 100 most prevalent clones of each patient and control. A clone was defined as Susac-specific if it was absent from the healthy and MS cohorts, from roughly 990 published viral clones and from other ImmuneACCESS disease sequences. TCRdb reanalyzed the raw reads on its own, using fastp at Q25 for trimming and MiXCR for clone calling, and kept in-frame beta chains. One record per CDR3 amino acid sequence lists the most common genes and DNA. The V and J calls follow TCRdb's processing rather than the paper's. Within this sample are about 120,000 distinct CDR3 sequences, with approximately 94% of them counted one time only. Of the sample, 0.095% to 0.1% is held by the ten largest clones.

The investigation overall reported the following: The number of individuals in the TCR sequencing and HLA analysis was acknowledged as relatively small.

V loses 6 bases, J loses 0 bases, and the germline ends lie 11 bases apart. The germline V gene encodes CDR1 DFQATT and CDR2 SNEGSKA (reference sequence). Including cysteine and phenylalanine, the CDR3 has 13 amino acids. Of the read, only the CDR3 DNA is kept; its 39 bases are in frame from base 1. The TCR sequence derives from a human donor in good health. The sample comprised CD4+ T cells from PBMCs. The chain couples TRBV20-1 to TRBJ1-2; no confident D gene assignment can be made. The CDR3 here reads CSAPNPPNYGYTF. The nucleotide sequence is TGCAGTGCCCCGAACCCCCCTAACTATGGCTACACCTTC.